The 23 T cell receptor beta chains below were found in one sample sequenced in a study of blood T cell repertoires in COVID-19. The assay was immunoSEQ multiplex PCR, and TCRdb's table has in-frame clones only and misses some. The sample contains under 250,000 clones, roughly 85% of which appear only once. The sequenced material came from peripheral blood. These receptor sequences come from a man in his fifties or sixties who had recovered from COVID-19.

CDR3 nucleotides: TGTGCCAGCAGTGGCCGGGACAGGGGGCGAGGCTACACCTTC. Protein product: CASSGRDRGRGYTF. The chain employs TRBV2 and TRBJ1-2; 12 nucleotides align to TRBD1. V dropped 4 bases and J dropped 8; count of bases not matched to a gene: 5. From germline, CDR1 is SNHLY and CDR2 FYNNEI. CDR3 size: 14 residues. Variable domain in full (rest from reference TRBV2 and TRBJ1-2): EPEVTQTPSHQVTQMGQEVILRCVPISNHLYFYWYRQILGQKVEFLVSFYNNEISEKSEIFDDQFSVERPDGSNFTLKIRSTKLEDSAMYFCASSGRDRGRGYTFGSGTRLTVV.

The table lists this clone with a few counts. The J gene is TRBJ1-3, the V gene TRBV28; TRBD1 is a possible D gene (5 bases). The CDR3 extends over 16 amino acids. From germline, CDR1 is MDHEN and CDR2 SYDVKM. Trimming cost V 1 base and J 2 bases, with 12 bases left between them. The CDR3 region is CASSLYPGPPGNTIYF. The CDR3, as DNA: TGTGCCAGCAGTTTATATCCAGGGCCACCTGGAAACACCATATATTTT.

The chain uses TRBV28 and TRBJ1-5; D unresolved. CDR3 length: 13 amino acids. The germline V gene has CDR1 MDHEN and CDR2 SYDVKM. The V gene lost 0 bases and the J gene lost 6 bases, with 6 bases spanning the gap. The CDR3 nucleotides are TGTGCCAGCAGTTTATGGTCAGGTCAGCCCCAGCATTTT. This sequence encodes CASSLWSGQPQHF. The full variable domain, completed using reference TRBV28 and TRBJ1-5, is DVKVTQSSRYLVKRTGEKVFLECVQDMDHENMFWYRQDPGLGLRLIYFSYDVKMKEKGDIPEGYSVSREKKERFSLILESASTNQTSMYLCASSLWSGQPQHFGDGTRLSIL.

As DNA, the CDR3 is TGTGCCAGTAGTATTGAACAGGGCTCTAACTATGGCTACACCTTC. Translation: CASSIEQGSNYGYTF. This chain uses TRBV19 with TRBJ1-2; D possibly corresponds to TRBD1 (6 bases). The V and J ends lost 3 bases and 0 bases respectively, with 11 bases between them. CDR1 and CDR2 (germline): LNHDA, SQIVND (reference sequence). The CDR3 has 15 residues.

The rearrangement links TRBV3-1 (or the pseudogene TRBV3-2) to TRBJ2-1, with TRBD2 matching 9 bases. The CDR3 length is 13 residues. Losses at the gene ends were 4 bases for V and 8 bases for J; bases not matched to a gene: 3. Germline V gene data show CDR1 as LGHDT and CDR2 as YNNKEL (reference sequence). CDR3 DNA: TGTGCCAGCAGCCCCGGGACTAGCCATGAGCAGTTCTTC. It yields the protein CASSPGTSHEQFF.

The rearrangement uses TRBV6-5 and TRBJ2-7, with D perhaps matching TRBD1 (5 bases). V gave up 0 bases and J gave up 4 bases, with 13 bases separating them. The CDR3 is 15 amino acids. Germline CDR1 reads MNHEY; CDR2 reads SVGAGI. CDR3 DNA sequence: TGTGCCAGCAGTTACTCGTTAGGACACACTTACGAGCAGTACTTC. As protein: CASSYSLGHTYEQYF.

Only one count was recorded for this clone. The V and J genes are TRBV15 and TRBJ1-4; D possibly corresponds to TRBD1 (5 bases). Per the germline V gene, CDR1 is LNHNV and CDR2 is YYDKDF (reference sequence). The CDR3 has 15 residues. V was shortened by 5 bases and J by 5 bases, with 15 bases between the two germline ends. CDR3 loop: CATSGRGRGNEKLFF. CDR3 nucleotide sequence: TGTGCCACCAGCGGGAGGGGCCGCGGAAATGAAAAACTGTTTTTT.

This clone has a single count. This CDR3 reads CASSRDRDEKLFF. The CDR3 DNA follows: TGTGCCAGCAGCCGGGACAGGGACGAAAAACTGTTTTTT. The rearrangement joins TRBV6-5 to TRBJ1-4, with 9 bases identical to TRBD1. The CDR3 sequence is 13 residues long. Germline trimming cut 6 bases from V and 8 bases from J; bases unmatched to any gene: 4. Per the germline V gene, CDR1 is MNHEY and CDR2 is SVGAGI.

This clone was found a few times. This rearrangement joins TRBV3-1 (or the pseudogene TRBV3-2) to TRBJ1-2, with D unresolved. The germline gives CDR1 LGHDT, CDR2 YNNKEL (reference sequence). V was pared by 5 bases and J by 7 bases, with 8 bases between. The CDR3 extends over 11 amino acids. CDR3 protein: CASSSLFGYTF. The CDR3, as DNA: TGTGCCAGCAGCTCACTTTTTGGCTACACCTTC.

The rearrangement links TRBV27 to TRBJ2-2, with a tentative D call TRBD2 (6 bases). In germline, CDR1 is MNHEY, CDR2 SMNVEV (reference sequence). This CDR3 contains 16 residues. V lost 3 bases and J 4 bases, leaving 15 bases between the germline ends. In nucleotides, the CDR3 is TGTGCCAGCAGTTTTTTCGGGGGAGATACCACCGGGGAGCTGTTTTTT. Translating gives CASSFFGGDTTGELFF.

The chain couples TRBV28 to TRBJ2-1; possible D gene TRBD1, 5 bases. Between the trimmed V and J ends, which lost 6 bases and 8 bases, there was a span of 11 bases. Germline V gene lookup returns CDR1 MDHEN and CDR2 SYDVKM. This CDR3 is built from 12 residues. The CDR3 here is CASSRYRHEQFF. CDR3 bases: TGTGCCAGCAGCCGCTACAGGCATGAGCAGTTCTTC.

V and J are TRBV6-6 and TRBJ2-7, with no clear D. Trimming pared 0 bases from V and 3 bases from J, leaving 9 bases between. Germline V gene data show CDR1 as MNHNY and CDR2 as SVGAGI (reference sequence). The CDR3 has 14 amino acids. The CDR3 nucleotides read TGTGCCAGCAGTTACTCGGGTCTAGACTACGAGCAGTACTTC. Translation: CASSYSGLDYEQYF.

The CDR3 DNA reads TGTGCCAGCTCACTATTACAGGGACCTAGGGACGAGCAGTACTTC. Translated: CASSLLQGPRDEQYF. This rearrangement joins TRBV18 to TRBJ2-7, with TRBD1 as a possible D gene (6 bases). Trimming took off 4 bases at V and 5 bases at J, with 18 bases between the two ends. Germline assignment: CDR1 KGHSH and CDR2 LQKENI. The CDR3 is 15 amino acids.

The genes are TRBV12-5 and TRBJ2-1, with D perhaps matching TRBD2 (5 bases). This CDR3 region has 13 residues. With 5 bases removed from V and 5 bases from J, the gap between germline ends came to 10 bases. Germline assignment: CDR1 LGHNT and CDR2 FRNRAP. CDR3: CASGLDYNNEQFF. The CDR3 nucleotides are TGTGCTAGTGGTCTTGACTACAACAATGAGCAGTTCTTC.

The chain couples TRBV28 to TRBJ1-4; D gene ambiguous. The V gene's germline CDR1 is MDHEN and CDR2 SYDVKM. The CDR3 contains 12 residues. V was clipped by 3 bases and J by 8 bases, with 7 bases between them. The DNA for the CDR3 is TGTGCCAGCAGTTTGGGCATCGAAAAACTGTTTTTT. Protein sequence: CASSLGIEKLFF.

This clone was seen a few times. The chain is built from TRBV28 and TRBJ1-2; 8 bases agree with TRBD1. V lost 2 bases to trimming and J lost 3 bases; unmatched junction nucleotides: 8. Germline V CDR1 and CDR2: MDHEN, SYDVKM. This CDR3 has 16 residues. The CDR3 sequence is CASSLSPQGADYGYTF. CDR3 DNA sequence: TGTGCCAGCAGTTTAAGTCCGCAGGGGGCGGACTATGGCTACACCTTC.

The CDR3 is CASSPGTGRNEQYF. The CDR3 DNA is TGTGCCAGCTCCCCCGGGACAGGGCGCAACGAGCAGTACTTC. The chain is built from TRBV18 and TRBJ2-7; 9 nucleotides align to TRBD1. The V segment lost 6 bases and the J segment 5 bases; nucleotides outside the gene matches: 8. Germline CDR1 KGHSH, CDR2 LQKENI. The CDR3 totals 14 residues.

CDR3 coding DNA: TGTGCCAGCAGTTTATGGGGACAGGGCGGCAATCAGCCCCAGCATTTT. Residues: CASSLWGQGGNQPQHF. The chain has TRBV28 and TRBJ1-5; 9 positions match TRBD1. Germline trimming cut 0 bases from V and 2 bases from J; bases unmatched to any gene: 2. Per the germline V gene, CDR1 is MDHEN and CDR2 is SYDVKM. The CDR3 extends over 16 amino acids.

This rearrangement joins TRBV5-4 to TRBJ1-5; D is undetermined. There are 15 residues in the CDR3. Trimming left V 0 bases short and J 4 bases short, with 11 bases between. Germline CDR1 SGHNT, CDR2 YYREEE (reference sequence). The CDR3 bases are TGTGCCAGCAGCTTGGCGGGGTCCCCAAATCAGCCCCAGCATTTT. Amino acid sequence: CASSLAGSPNQPQHF. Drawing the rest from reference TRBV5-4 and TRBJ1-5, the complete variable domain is ETGVTQSPTHLIKTRGQQVTLRCSSQSGHNTVSWYQQALGQGPQFIFQYYREEENGRGNFPPRFSGLQFPNYSSELNVNALELDDSALYLCASSLAGSPNQPQHFGDGTRLSIL.

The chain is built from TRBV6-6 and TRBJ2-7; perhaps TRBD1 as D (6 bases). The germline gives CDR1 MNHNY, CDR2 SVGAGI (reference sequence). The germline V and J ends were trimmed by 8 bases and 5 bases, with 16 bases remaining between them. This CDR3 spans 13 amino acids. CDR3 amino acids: CASGRRGQDEQYF. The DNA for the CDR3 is TGTGCCAGCGGGCGCAGGGGCCAGGACGAGCAGTACTTC.

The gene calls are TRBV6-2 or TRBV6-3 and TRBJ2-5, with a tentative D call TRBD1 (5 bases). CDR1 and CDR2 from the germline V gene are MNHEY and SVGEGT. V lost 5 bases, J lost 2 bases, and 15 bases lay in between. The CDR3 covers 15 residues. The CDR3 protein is CASSPNRITQETQYF. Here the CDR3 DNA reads TGTGCCAGCAGTCCCAACAGGATAACTCAAGAGACCCAGTACTTC.

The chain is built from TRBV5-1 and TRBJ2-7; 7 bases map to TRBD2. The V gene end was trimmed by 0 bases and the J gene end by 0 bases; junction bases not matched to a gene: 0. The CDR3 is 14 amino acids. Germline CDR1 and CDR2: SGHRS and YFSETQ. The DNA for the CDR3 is TGCGCCAGCAGCTTGGGCGGGAGCTCCTACGAGCAGTACTTC. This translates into CASSLGGSSYEQYF.

The CDR3: CASSFDVDTGGQFF. CDR3 nucleotide sequence: TGTGCCAGCAGCTTCGATGTCGATACCGGGGGGCAGTTCTTC. This chain uses TRBV7-2 with TRBJ2-1, with D tentatively TRBD2 (6 bases). CDR3 length: 14 residues. The germline V gene has CDR1 SGHTA and CDR2 FQGNSA. Trimming took 3 bases from V and 12 from J, leaving 18 bases between them.